The rows below give T cell receptor beta chains drawn from one sample of a study of CD8+ T cells in alopecia areata. The data were produced by immunoSEQ multiplex PCR, yet TCRdb's version contains in-frame clones alone and is incomplete. This sample has 120,000 to 150,000 clones; roughly 48% occur once, and the top ten carry roughly 7.5%. Source material: CD4+ T cells sorted from blood. The receptors were sampled from a human donor with alopecia areata. Both conserved end residues are part of each CDR3. Each record gives: J gene, D gene, V gene, clone size, CDR3 DNA, CDR3 protein. A D gene is named only where the DNA matches it firmly. For some rows the clone size is stated as once, few or many, or as a class when expanded; others skip it.

>TRBJ2-3|TRBD2|TRBV5-1|.
TGCGCCAGCAGCTTGGAGGCTAGCGGGACGTTGGATACGCAGTATTTT
CASSLEASGTLDTQYF
>TRBJ1-1|.|TRBV4-1|.
TGCGCCAGCAGCCAATCCCAGCAGAACACTGAAGCTTTCTTT
CASSQSQQNTEAFF
>TRBJ2-5|TRBD1|TRBV7-8|.
TGTGCCAGCAGCTGGGACAGACAAGAGACCCAGTACTTC
CASSWDRQETQYF
>TRBJ2-1|.|TRBV11-2|.
TGTGCCAGCAGCTTAGGGGTCCGTGGCCATGAGCAGTTCTTC
CASSLGVRGHEQFF
>TRBJ2-3|.|TRBV27|.
TGTGCCAGCAGTCTAGTAGGAGTAGATACGCAGTATTTT
CASSLVGVDTQYF
>TRBJ2-3|.|TRBV7-2|.
TGTGCCAGCAGCTTGGCGACAGTCGATACGCAGTATTTT
CASSLATVDTQYF
>TRBJ2-4|.|TRBV29-1|.
TGCAGCGTAGAAGATCTAGCCAAAAACATTCAGTACTTC
CSVEDLAKNIQYF
>TRBJ1-2|.|TRBV29-1|.
TGCAGCGTTGAACGGAACACCCTGGCAGGCTACACCTTC
CSVERNTLAGYTF
>TRBJ2-3|.|TRBV2|.
TGTGCCAGCAGTGAGGTAGCGGCATCTAGCACAGATACGCAGTATTTT
CASSEVAASSTDTQYF
>TRBJ2-5|.|TRBV27|.
TGTGCCAGCAGTTCCCCGGGTCAAGAGACCCAGTACTTC
CASSSPGQETQYF
>TRBJ2-7|TRBD1|TRBV7-9|.
TGTGCCAGCAGCCGTAGCCCCGGGACAGGGAGGTACGAGCAGTACTTC
CASSRSPGTGRYEQYF
>TRBJ2-5|.|TRBV5-1|once
TGCGCCAGCAGCTTGCAGGAGACCCAGTACTTC
CASSLQETQYF
>TRBJ1-2|.|TRBV4-2|few
TGTGCCAGCAGCCTACAGGACTCCGAGAACTATGGCTACACCTTC
CASSLQDSENYGYTF
>TRBJ1-2|.|TRBV29-1|.
TGCAGCGCCGGGTCCCTTGAAATCTATGGCTACACCTTC
CSAGSLEIYGYTF
>TRBJ2-7|.|TRBV5-8|.
TGTGCCAGCAGCTTCGAGGGGAGCCCCTACGAGCAGTACTTC
CASSFEGSPYEQYF
>TRBJ2-7|.|TRBV11-2|.
.
CASSGVGQGTNF
>TRBJ2-5|.|TRBV7-9|.
TGTGCCAGCACTCCTGGGGCGTTAGAGACCCAGTACTTC
CASTPGALETQYF
>TRBJ2-1|TRBD2|TRBV29-1|few
TGCAGCACTCTAGCGGCCATATACAATGAGCAGTTCTTC
CSTLAAIYNEQFF
>TRBJ1-2|.|TRBV2|few
TGTGCCAGCAGTATTACCGGGACAACCGGAGGCTACACCTTC
CASSITGTTGGYTF
>TRBJ2-2|TRBD2|TRBV23-1|few
TGCGCCAGCAGTCAAAGGACAGACAACGGACTAGCGGAATCTTACACCGGGGAGCTGTTTTTT
CASSQRTDNGLAESYTGELFF
>TRBJ2-6|.|TRBV4-1|.
TGCGCCAGCAGCCAAGATCCGGCCTCTGGGGCCAACGTCCTGACTTTC
CASSQDPASGANVLTF
>TRBJ2-3|TRBD2|TRBV28|.
TGTGCCAGCAGCTTAGGACAGACTAGCGGGAGTCTAGATACGCAGTATTTT
CASSLGQTSGSLDTQYF
>TRBJ2-1|.|TRBV6-1|.
TGTGCCAGCTACAGAACAGGGTACAATGAGCAGTTCTTC
CASYRTGYNEQFF
>TRBJ2-5|.|TRBV14|few
TGTGCCAGCAGCCAACAACTGGCAGAGACCCAGTACTTC
CASSQQLAETQYF
>TRBJ2-7|TRBD1|TRBV30|.
TGTGCCTGGGGACAGGGTTTTTACGAGCAGTACTTC
CAWGQGFYEQYF
>TRBJ1-2|.|TRBV6-5|once
TGTGCCAGCAGTTACGAGGGAGCCTATGGCTACACCTTC
CASSYEGAYGYTF
>TRBJ2-1|TRBD2|TRBV2|.
TGTGCCAGCAAAGGACTAGCGGGAGAGCGTGCCTACAATGAGCAGTTCTTC
CASKGLAGERAYNEQFF
>TRBJ2-3|TRBD2|TRBV29-1|.
TGCAGCGCTTCCGGGACTAGCGGAATTCCAGATACGCAGTATTTT
CSASGTSGIPDTQYF
>TRBJ2-5|.|TRBV5-1|.
TGCGCCAGCAGGACGAACCCGAGGGAGACCCAGTACTTC
CASRTNPRETQYF
>TRBJ2-7|.|TRBV23-1|few
TGCGCCAGCAGTCAATCAAGGACCACAACGATTCTCATCTACGAGCAGTACTTC
CASSQSRTTTILIYEQYF
>TRBJ2-7|.|TRBV11-2|.
TGTGCCAGCAGGGCAGCGATGGGGTCCTACGAGCAGTACTTC
CASRAAMGSYEQYF
>TRBJ1-2|.|TRBV29-1|.
TGCAGCGTTGAGCGCGGGTTTGGCTACACCTTC
CSVERGFGYTF
>TRBJ2-7|.|TRBV29-1|.
TGCAGCGTTGGTATTGGGGCGGGAATATCCTACGAGCAGTACTTC
CSVGIGAGISYEQYF
>TRBJ2-1|.|TRBV23-1|.
TGCGCCAGCAGTCAATGGGGCAGTTGCTCCTACAATGAGCAGTTCTTC
CASSQWGSCSYNEQFF
>TRBJ2-3|TRBD1|TRBV29-1|.
TGCAGCGTTCGAGGGACAGCCCAAACTAGCACAGATACGCAGTATTTT
CSVRGTAQTSTDTQYF
>TRBJ2-7|TRBD1|TRBV9|large
TGTGCCAGCAGCGTAGGGGACAGGGCCATCGCGGGGTACGAGCAGTACTTC
CASSVGDRAIAGYEQYF